This TCR beta chain was obtained from a study of vaccination and CD4 T cells after COVID-19. About the research overall: The convalescent group had six males, four females, seven Caucasians, two Asians, one multiracial. Cellular stimulation was performed using overlapping spike peptides derived from SARS-CoV-2, HCoV-NL63, HCoV-OC43 and HCoV-229E. Findings of the study overall: Early timepoints after natural infection were not analyzed in these convalescent patients.

With 5 bases removed from V and 3 bases from J, the gap between germline ends came to 11 bases. Germline-derived CDR1 and CDR2 are MNHEY and SMNVEV (reference sequence). The length of the CDR3 is 14 residues. Sequenced with the Oncomine TCR Beta short-read assay was DNA taken from cultured CD4+ T cells. CD4+ T cells were cultured, and genomic DNA was extracted from them. TCRdb used MiXCR to reprocess the PCR reads, holding one entry per CDR3 protein. The table lists 20,000 or so distinct CDR3 sequences, roughly 40% of them singletons. The treatment here: roughly 11-day PBMC culture with coronavirus spike peptide pools or control peptides (ViraFEST assay). A note on this clonotype: Its antigen is unidentified.

The clonotype was recovered from a human donor who had recovered from COVID-19. This sequence joins TRBV27 and TRBJ2-1; D not certain. Sequenced here: CD4+ T cells from blood, cultured in vitro, sampled after SARS-CoV-2 vaccination. As DNA, the CDR3 is TGTGCCAGCAGTCGAGGATTAAACTACAATGAGCAGTTCTTC. This sequence encodes CASSRGLNYNEQFF.